The TCR beta chain described here comes from a study of blood T cell repertoires in COVID-19. Under the authors' procedure: The authors estimated nucleated cell counts from reference gene primer amplification. Libraries were prepared by immunoSEQ multiplex PCR; TCRdb keeps only in-frame clonotypes and omits some of them. The V and J calls and clone size are taken from that table; D and trimming were inferred from the DNA. The table has roughly 80,000 clones, around 88% seen once; the top ten hold more than 4.5%. Germline CDR1 MNHEY, CDR2 SVGEGT. V gave up 6 bases and J gave up 1 base; unmatched junction bases: 10. The CDR3 is 16 amino acids.

Sequencing used peripheral blood. This chain joins TRBV6-2 or TRBV6-3 and TRBJ2-7; TRBD2 agrees at 9 bases. The TCR originated in a woman over 75 with acute or convalescent COVID-19. CDR3 in amino acids: CASSSLAGSYSYEQYF. CDR3 sequence (DNA): TGTGCCAGCAGCTCACTAGCGGGTTCTTATTCCTACGAGCAGTACTTC.